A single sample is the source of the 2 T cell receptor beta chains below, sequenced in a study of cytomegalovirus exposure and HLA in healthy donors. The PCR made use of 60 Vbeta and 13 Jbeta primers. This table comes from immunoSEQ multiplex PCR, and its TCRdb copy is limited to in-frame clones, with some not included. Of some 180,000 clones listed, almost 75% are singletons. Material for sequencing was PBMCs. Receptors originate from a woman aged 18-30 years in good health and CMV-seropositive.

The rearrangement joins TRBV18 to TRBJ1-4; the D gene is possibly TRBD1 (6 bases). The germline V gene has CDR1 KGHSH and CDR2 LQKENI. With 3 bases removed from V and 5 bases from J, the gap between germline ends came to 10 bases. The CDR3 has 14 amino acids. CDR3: CASSPGRGNEKLFF. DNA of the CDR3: TGTGCCAGCTCACCGGGCAGGGGAAATGAAAAACTGTTTTTT.

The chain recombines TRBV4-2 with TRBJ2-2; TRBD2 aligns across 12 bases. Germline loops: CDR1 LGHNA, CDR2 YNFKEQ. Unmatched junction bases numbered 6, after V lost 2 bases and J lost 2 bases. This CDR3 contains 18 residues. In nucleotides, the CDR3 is TGTGCCAGCAGCCAACTAACTAGCGGGGGGCCCAACACCGGGGAGCTGTTTTTT. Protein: CASSQLTSGGPNTGELFF.